Listed below are T cell receptor beta chains from one sample, sequenced in a study of cytomegalovirus exposure and HLA in healthy donors. Repertoires were generated with immunoSEQ multiplex PCR, while TCRdb's copy carries only in-frame clones and drops some. The sample carries some 120,000 clones, 75% to 80% recorded once. Sequenced input: PBMCs. The receptors come from a woman aged 35 to 49 in good health and CMV-seropositive. The CDR3 runs from the conserved cysteine through the conserved F or W. D genes are given only for firm matches. Size is stated for part of the rows, as once, few or many counts, or as a class when the clone is expanded.

J gene,clone size,V gene,CDR3 length,D gene,CDR3 protein,CDR3 DNA
TRBJ2-1,.,TRBV4-1,16,.,CASSQDRWGRDNEQFF,TGCGCCAGCAGCCAAGATCGGTGGGGGCGGGACAATGAGCAGTTCTTC
TRBJ1-1,.,TRBV30,16,TRBD1,CAWSTPTGQMNTEAFF,TGTGCCTGGAGCACCCCTACGGGACAGATGAACACTGAAGCTTTCTTT
TRBJ1-6,.,TRBV5-1,14,.,CASSLFQRRSPLHF,TGCGCCAGCAGCTTGTTCCAGAGGAGGTCACCCCTCCACTTT
TRBJ2-7,.,TRBV30,14,TRBD1,CAWRGRDRGHEQYF,TGTGCCTGGAGGGGCCGGGACAGGGGACACGAGCAGTACTTC
TRBJ1-2,once,TRBV2,12,.,CAKPGPGGGYTF,TGTGCCAAACCGGGACCCGGAGGGGGCTACACCTTC
TRBJ1-1,.,TRBV7-3,13,TRBD1,CASSSGQVTEAFF,TGTGCCAGCAGCTCAGGACAGGTGACTGAAGCTTTCTTT
TRBJ1-1,.,TRBV6-4,13,.,CASSLDRNTEAFF,TGTGCCAGCAGCCTCGACAGGAACACTGAAGCTTTCTTT
TRBJ2-3,.,TRBV2,12,.,CASSLSTDTQYF,TGTGCCAGCAGCCTTAGTACAGATACGCAGTATTTT
TRBJ2-2,.,TRBV10-3,11,.,CAITGTGELFF,TGTGCCATTACAGGGACCGGGGAGCTGTTTTTT
TRBJ1-2,.,TRBV28,15,TRBD1,CASSSGTGSSYGYTF,TGTGCCAGCAGTTCCGGGACAGGGTCCTCCTATGGCTACACCTTC
TRBJ1-4,.,TRBV4-2,16,.,CASSQEPGTTNEKLFF,TGTGCCAGCAGCCAAGAACCGGGTACAACTAATGAAAAACTGTTTTTT
TRBJ2-2,.,TRBV30,14,.,CAWRARGWVGELFF,TGTGCCTGGAGGGCCAGGGGATGGGTCGGGGAGCTGTTTTTT
TRBJ1-2,.,TRBV7-2,15,TRBD1,CASSPGVQGGSGYTF,TGTGCCAGCAGCCCTGGGGTACAGGGGGGTAGCGGCTACACCTTC
TRBJ1-2,.,TRBV7-9,15,.,CASSLMAAQNYGYTF,TGTGCCAGCAGCTTAATGGCAGCGCAAAACTATGGCTACACCTTC
TRBJ2-7,.,TRBV5-6,15,TRBD1,CASSYTGDSSYEQYF,TGTGCCAGCAGCTATACAGGGGATAGCTCCTACGAGCAGTACTTC
TRBJ1-1,.,TRBV6-4,15,.,CASKIEDSMNTEAFF,TGTGCCAGCAAAATCGAAGACTCTATGAACACTGAAGCTTTCTTT
TRBJ2-5,many,TRBV27,16,TRBD2,CASSQGLAGLEETQYF,TGTGCCAGCAGTCAGGGACTAGCGGGGCTAGAGGAGACCCAGTACTTC
TRBJ1-2,.,TRBV5-6,13,TRBD1,CASSYTGGDGYTF,TGTGCCAGCAGCTATACAGGGGGAGATGGCTACACCTTC
TRBJ2-1,.,TRBV7-2,15,TRBD2,CASSPHASGGLEQFF,TGTGCCAGCAGCCCCCATGCTAGCGGGGGGCTTGAGCAGTTCTTC
TRBJ1-2,.,TRBV30,12,.,CAWSSQGKSYTF,TGTGCCTGGAGTTCCCAGGGTAAAAGCTACACCTTC
TRBJ2-1,.,TRBV10-3,13,TRBD2,CAIGRLAYNEQFF,TGTGCCATAGGGCGACTAGCGTACAATGAGCAGTTCTTC
TRBJ2-5,.,TRBV7-7,15,TRBD1,CASSLGQGVQETQYF,TGTGCTAGCAGCTTGGGACAGGGGGTCCAAGAGACCCAGTACTTC
TRBJ1-2,few,TRBV2,12,.,CASSERAGVPTF,TGTGCCAGCAGTGAACGGGCAGGGGTTCCCACCTTC
TRBJ1-5,once,TRBV27,14,.,CASSPTEGYQPQHF,TGTGCCAGCAGCCCGACAGAAGGATATCAGCCCCAGCATTTT
TRBJ2-7,once,TRBV6-1,14,TRBD1,CASSTRTGAYEQYF,TGTGCCAGCAGCACCAGGACAGGTGCCTACGAGCAGTACTTC
TRBJ2-7,.,TRBV5-1,15,.,CASSSGGTLRYEQYF,TGCGCCAGCAGCTCTGGGGGGACGCTTCGCTACGAGCAGTACTTC
TRBJ1-6,.,TRBV30,12,TRBD1,CAWSGTGGSFHF,TGTGCCTGGAGTGGGACAGGGGGATCCTTCCACTTT
TRBJ2-3,.,TRBV4-2,14,.,CASSQDSGTDTQYF,TGTGCCAGCAGCCAAGATTCAGGAACAGATACGCAGTATTTT
TRBJ1-5,once,TRBV19,15,.,CASSTFRGGNQPQHF,TGTGCCAGTAGTACCTTTAGGGGTGGGAATCAGCCCCAGCATTTT
TRBJ1-2,.,TRBV27,15,.,CASGNTLQLNYGYTF,TGTGCCAGCGGAAATACCTTACAGCTAAACTATGGCTACACCTTC
TRBJ1-1,few,TRBV4-1,13,TRBD1,CASTDRGKTEAFF,TGCGCCAGCACTGACAGGGGGAAAACTGAAGCTTTCTTT
TRBJ1-1,few,TRBV5-1,13,TRBD1,CASSQQDRGDAFF,TGCGCCAGCAGCCAGCAGGACAGGGGTGACGCTTTCTTT
TRBJ1-5,.,TRBV6-1,14,TRBD1,CASSDSGGNQPQHF,TGTGCCAGCAGTGACTCAGGGGGTAATCAGCCCCAGCATTTT
TRBJ1-1,.,TRBV6-5,16,.,CASSYWSGGMNTEAFF,TGTGCCAGCAGTTACTGGTCTGGGGGCATGAACACTGAAGCTTTCTTT
TRBJ1-2,.,TRBV9,15,.,CASSPRITANYGYTF,TGTGCCAGCAGCCCTCGGATTACAGCTAACTATGGCTACACCTTC
TRBJ2-1,.,TRBV27,14,.,CASRKGGGNNEQFF,TGTGCCAGCAGAAAAGGGGGGGGAAACAATGAGCAGTTCTTC